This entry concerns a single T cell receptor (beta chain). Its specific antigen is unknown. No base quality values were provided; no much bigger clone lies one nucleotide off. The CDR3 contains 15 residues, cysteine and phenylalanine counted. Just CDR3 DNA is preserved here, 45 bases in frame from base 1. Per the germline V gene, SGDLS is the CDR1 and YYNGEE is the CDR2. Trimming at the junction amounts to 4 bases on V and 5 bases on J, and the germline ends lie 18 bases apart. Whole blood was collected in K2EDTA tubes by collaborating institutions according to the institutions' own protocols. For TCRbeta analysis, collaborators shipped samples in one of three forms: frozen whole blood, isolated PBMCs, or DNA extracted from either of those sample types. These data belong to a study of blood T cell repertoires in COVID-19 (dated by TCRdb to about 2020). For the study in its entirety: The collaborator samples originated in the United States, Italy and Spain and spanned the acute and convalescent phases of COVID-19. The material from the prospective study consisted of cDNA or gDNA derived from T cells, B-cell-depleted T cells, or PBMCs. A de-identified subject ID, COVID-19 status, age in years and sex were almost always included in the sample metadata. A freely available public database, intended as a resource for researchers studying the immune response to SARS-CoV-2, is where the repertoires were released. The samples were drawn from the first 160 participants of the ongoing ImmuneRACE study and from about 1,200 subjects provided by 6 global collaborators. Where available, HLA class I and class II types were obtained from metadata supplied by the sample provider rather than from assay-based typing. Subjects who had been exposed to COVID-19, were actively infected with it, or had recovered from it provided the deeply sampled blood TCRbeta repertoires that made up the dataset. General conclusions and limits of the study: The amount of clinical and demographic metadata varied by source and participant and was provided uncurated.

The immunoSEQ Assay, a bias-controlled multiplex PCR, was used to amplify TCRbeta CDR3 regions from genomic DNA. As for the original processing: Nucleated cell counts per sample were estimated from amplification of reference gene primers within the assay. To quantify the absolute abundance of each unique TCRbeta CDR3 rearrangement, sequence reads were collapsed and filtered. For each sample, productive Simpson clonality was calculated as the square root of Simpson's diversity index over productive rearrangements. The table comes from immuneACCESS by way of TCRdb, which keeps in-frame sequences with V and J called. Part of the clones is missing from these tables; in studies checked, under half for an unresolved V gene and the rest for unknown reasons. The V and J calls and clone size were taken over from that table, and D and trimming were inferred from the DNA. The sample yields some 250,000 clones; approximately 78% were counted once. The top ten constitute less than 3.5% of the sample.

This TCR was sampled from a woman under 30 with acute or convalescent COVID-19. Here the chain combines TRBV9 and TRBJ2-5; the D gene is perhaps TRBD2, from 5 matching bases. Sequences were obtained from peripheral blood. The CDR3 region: CASSPGELGGETQYF. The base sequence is TGTGCCAGCAGCCCCGGGGAACTAGGTGGGGAGACCCAGTACTTC.